These T cell receptor beta chains were read from a single sample in a study of blood T cell repertoires in COVID-19. TCRdb keeps only in-frame clones here, not all; method: immunoSEQ multiplex PCR. The repertoire holds hundreds of thousands of clones, with around three quarters as singletons. Sequencing used peripheral blood. The receptors derive from a woman older than 75 with acute or convalescent COVID-19. Each CDR3 is given with its conserved first and last residue. The D gene is left open where the match is weak. Rows may omit the clone size; those that give it use once, few, many or a size class.

cdr3_aa cdr3_nt j_call v_call d_call clone_size
CATSDQNRGYGYTF TGTGCCACCAGTGATCAGAACAGGGGATATGGCTACACCTTC TRBJ1-2 TRBV24-1 TRBD1 few
CASSRPTPSYEQYF TGTGCCAGCAGTCGCCCGACTCCCTCCTACGAGCAGTACTTC TRBJ2-7 TRBV28 - -
CASSLAGTGGNTIYF TGTGCCAGCAGCTTAGCGGGGACAGGAGGAAACACCATATATTTT TRBJ1-3 TRBV7-9 TRBD1 -
CASSQDRRQGAYSGNTIYF TGCGCCAGCAGCCAAGATAGGCGGCAGGGGGCCTACTCTGGAAACACCATATATTTT TRBJ1-3 TRBV4-1 TRBD1 -
CASSLGPSFYYTQYF TGTGCCAGCAGCCTTGGGCCATCTTTCTACTATACGCAGTATTTT TRBJ2-3 TRBV7-8 - -
CASSPFSGNTEAFF TGTGCCAGCAGCCCATTTTCAGGGAACACTGAAGCTTTCTTT TRBJ1-1 TRBV7-2 - -
CASSLGLAGPSTDTQYF TGCGCCAGCAGCTTAGGACTAGCGGGACCAAGCACAGATACGCAGTATTTT TRBJ2-3 TRBV5-1 TRBD2 -
CASSSVGTASNSPLHF TGTGCCAGCAGCTCCGTGGGGACAGCCTCTAATTCACCCCTCCACTTT TRBJ1-6 TRBV7-8 TRBD1 -
CASSHRVENTEAFF TGCGCCAGCAGCCACAGAGTAGAGAACACTGAAGCTTTCTTT TRBJ1-1 TRBV5-1 - few
CASHQGSGNTIYF TGTGCCAGTCATCAGGGATCCGGAAACACCATATATTTT TRBJ1-3 TRBV19 - -
CASTLDIGYGYTF TGTGCCAGCACCCTTGACATCGGTTATGGCTACACCTTC TRBJ1-2 TRBV6-6 - -
CAISETGQGRLTGYTF TGTGCCATCAGTGAGACTGGACAGGGTCGTCTCACTGGCTACACCTTC TRBJ1-2 TRBV10-3 TRBD1 once
CAISLTSGGTGELFF TGTGCCATCAGCTTGACTAGCGGGGGCACCGGGGAGCTGTTTTTT TRBJ2-2 TRBV10-3 TRBD2 -
CASSAEGTGELFF TGTGCCAGCAGTGCGGAGGGCACCGGGGAGCTGTTTTTT TRBJ2-2 TRBV6-4 - -
CASSPGVKDEQYF TGTGCCAGCAGCCCCGGAGTGAAGGACGAGCAGTACTTC TRBJ2-7 TRBV11-2 - -
CATTQGTFVNTEAFF TGTGCCACCACACAGGGGACGTTTGTGAACACTGAAGCTTTCTTT TRBJ1-1 TRBV5-4 TRBD1 -
CASSYEFRASTNSPLHF TGTGCCAGCAGTTACGAATTCAGGGCATCGACTAATTCACCCCTCCACTTT TRBJ1-6 TRBV6-2/TRBV6-3 - -
CSSSPFGQRNYGYTF TGTTCCAGCAGCCCCTTCGGACAGCGGAACTATGGCTACACCTTC TRBJ1-2 TRBV3-1/TRBV3-2 - -
CASSPITGNTEAFF TGTGCCAGCTCACCAATAACAGGGAACACTGAAGCTTTCTTT TRBJ1-1 TRBV18 - -
CASSWGQGKGQPQHF TGTGCCAGCAGTTGGGGACAGGGGAAGGGGCAGCCCCAGCATTTT TRBJ1-5 TRBV6-5 TRBD1 few
CASSQRDRGYNEQFF TGTGCCAGCAGCCAACGGGACAGGGGGTACAATGAGCAGTTCTTC TRBJ2-1 TRBV4-2 TRBD1 -
CASSLGTGGPYYGYTF TGTGCCAGCAGCTTGGGGACAGGGGGACCTTACTATGGCTACACCTTC TRBJ1-2 TRBV5-6 TRBD1 -
CASSLGLGGTEAFF TGTGCCAGCAGCTTAGGGCTGGGGGGCACTGAAGCTTTCTTT TRBJ1-1 TRBV7-9 - -
CASSTQGSQDEQFF TGTGCCAGCAGTACACAGGGAAGTCAGGATGAGCAGTTCTTC TRBJ2-1 TRBV6-5 - few
CASSQDVPGLSLGNTIYF TGCGCCAGCAGCCAAGACGTTCCAGGGCTCTCTCTGGGAAACACCATATATTTT TRBJ1-3 TRBV4-3 - -
CASSIFGNTEAFF TGTGCCAGTAGTATATTCGGGAACACTGAAGCTTTCTTT TRBJ1-1 TRBV19 - -
CASSLGARNTEAFF TGTGCCAGCAGTTTAGGGGCGCGGAACACTGAAGCTTTCTTT TRBJ1-1 TRBV27 - -